Below are 6 T cell receptor beta chains sequenced from a single sample in a study of blood T cell repertoires in COVID-19. The data were produced by immunoSEQ multiplex PCR, yet TCRdb's version contains in-frame clones alone and is incomplete. The table shows 130,000 to 150,000 clones, with 80% occurring only once. Source material: peripheral blood. The receptors come from a man aged 55 to 70 with active or convalescent COVID-19.

V gene TRBV28 combines with J gene TRBJ1-1, with D hard to call. The CDR3 length is 16 residues. V lost 8 bases and J 0 bases, leaving 19 bases between the germline ends. CDR1 and CDR2 (germline): MDHEN, SYDVKM. CDR3 region: CASASPREPVNTEAFF. CDR3 in DNA: TGTGCCAGCGCCTCCCCGAGGGAACCGGTGAACACTGAAGCTTTCTTT.

The CDR3 region is CASSPPGAGGTEAFF. In DNA, the CDR3 is TGCGCCAGCAGCCCCCCCGGTGCCGGGGGAACTGAAGCTTTCTTT. The V call is TRBV5-1, the J call TRBJ1-1; D is possibly TRBD1 (5 bases). V gave up 4 bases and J gave up 5 bases, with 18 bases separating them. The CDR3 length is 15 residues. Germline CDR1 reads SGHRS; CDR2 reads YFSETQ.

J is TRBJ2-7 and V is TRBV2; D gene unclear. V shed 11 bases and J shed 0 bases, with 11 bases lying between them. The germline V gene encodes CDR1 SNHLY and CDR2 FYNNEI. The CDR3 spans 12 residues. CDR3 nucleotide sequence: TGTGCCTCCCGCGGCGACTCCTACGAGCAGTACTTC. Translating it yields CASRGDSYEQYF.

V usage is TRBV2 and J usage is TRBJ1-2; tentatively, D is TRBD1 (6 bases). CDR1 is SNHLY, CDR2 FYNNEI, per germline. This CDR3 has 12 amino acids. Trimming pared 8 bases from V and 3 bases from J, leaving 10 bases between. The CDR3 region is CASARTDYGYTF. CDR3 in DNA: TGTGCCAGCGCCCGGACAGACTATGGCTACACCTTC.

This chain links TRBV3-1 (or the pseudogene TRBV3-2) with TRBJ2-7; 11 nucleotides agree with TRBD2. V was clipped by 5 bases and J by 6 bases; unmatched bases: 9. Germline values: CDR1 LGHDT, CDR2 YNNKEL (reference sequence). The CDR3 runs to 15 residues. This chain's CDR3 is CASSSRTSGPVEQYF. In DNA, the CDR3 is TGTGCCAGCAGCTCCCGGACTAGCGGGCCGGTCGAGCAGTACTTC.

The rearrangement links TRBV2 to TRBJ2-1; a weak D match, TRBD2 (6 bases). This CDR3 comprises 12 residues. The V and J ends lost 7 bases and 8 bases respectively, with 12 bases between them. The germline V gene has CDR1 SNHLY and CDR2 FYNNEI. The CDR3 here is CASKRAADEQFF. For the CDR3, the DNA is TGTGCCAGCAAGCGGGCGGCGGATGAGCAGTTCTTC.